This TCR beta chain was documented in a study of shared clonotypes between healthy human individuals (TCRdb year 2020). Turning to the overall study: Three men and a couple of women, aged 18 to 49 years, made up the cohort. Each donor's leukapheresis produced roughly between about 0.85 and 10 billion PBMCs. Libraries were prepared and TCR repertoires were sequenced by different laboratories using diverse techniques, in order to increase sequencing depth and limit assay-specific biases. To estimate repertoire size and how much clonotype sharing occurs between individuals, the study deeply sequenced the blood TCR repertoires of five healthy adults. For each donor, CD4 naive and CD4 memory were each given three plates, CD8 naive was given two plates, and CD8 memory was given one plate.

Using the deep immunoSEQ assay, TCR CDR3 regions were amplified from genomic DNA by multiplex PCR. Extracted genomic DNA from each cell subset was spread evenly across all wells of several immunoSEQ 96-well plates, with each plate serving as a replicate. Each replicate PCR for sorted subsets received about 220 ng genomic DNA, equal to about 29,000 T cell genomes. Purified libraries were measured with a Qubit 3.0 fluorometer, size-checked on a Bioanalyzer 2100, and measured again with the KAPA Library Quantification kit. Each immunoSEQ 96-well plate was sequenced on its own single-read 150-cycle Illumina NextSeq 550 flow cell. The original methods were these. Because the immunoSEQ output held only junctional sequences and lacked quality scores, the filtering could not match the filtering applied to full-length reads. To assign V/J genes and CDR3, sequences were annotated against IMGT germline references using PyIR, a Python wrapper for IgBLAST v1.9. Reads were removed for weak V/J assignments (E-value above 1e-6), missing CDR3, stop codons, out-of-frame junctions, or ambiguous translated residues. V3J clonotypes were defined as sequences sharing the same inferred V gene, J gene, and CDR3 amino acid sequence. Percentage overlap between repertoires was computed as shared unique clonotypes divided by the size of the smaller repertoire. Richness of each repertoire was evaluated using RTK rarefaction, the Chao1 estimator, and Recon v2.1 estimates of unobserved clonotypes. Generation probabilities were computed with OLGA for all TCRbeta clonotypes obtained by the gDNA method from several donors. Drawn from immuneACCESS, this table holds only the in-frame rearrangements with V and J called that TCRdb kept. Clones are partly lost; checked studies trace under half to an unresolved V gene and leave the rest unexplained. From that table come the V and J calls and clone size; the DNA was used to work out D and trimming. Counted in this sample were about 2 million clones; 85% to 95% of them appeared once. The ten largest clones represent approximately 0.13% of the sample.

Healthy HIV-negative adults with no recently reported acute infections or vaccinations were included as donors. All donors were Caucasian adults living in Nashville, Tennessee, USA. Magnetic negative selection was used to enrich CD4+ T cells, after which naive cells were positively selected on CD45RA and the negative fraction became the memory subset. Blood was collected by leukapheresis, and PBMCs were isolated by Ficoll-Histopaque density gradient centrifugation and then cryopreserved in liquid nitrogen vapor phase. Analytical flow cytometry was used to check the purity and quantity of every magnetically sorted T cell population. Each sorted fraction had its genomic DNA isolated and then quantified by UV absorbance on a Nanodrop 2000c. Regarding this clone: What antigen it recognizes has not been identified. No base quality information exists; no much larger clone differs at one position. The identical CDR3 is also encoded by other nucleotide sequences in the sample.

The germline V gene (reference sequence) supplies CDR1 GTSNPN and CDR2 SVGIG. The CDR3 has 14 amino acids, counting the end cysteine and phenylalanine. Here the CDR3 DNA is all that survives: 42 bases in frame from base 1. V drops 3 bases and J drops 4 bases, leaving 15 bases in between. Results the study describes overall, beyond this receptor: Based on pairwise subsampling, the degree of clonotype sharing among donors was expected to be affected by sequencing depth. Compared with non-shared clonotypes, clonotypes shared by all four sorted-subset donors had higher generation probabilities. Across a handful of donors, 5% to 6% of naive CD4, more than 3% of naive CD8, around 2.1% of memory CD4, and 0.4% of memory CD8 clonotypes were shared. Even with the large sequencing depth, rarefaction of the sorted-subset datasets indicated that sequencing was incomplete. Sampling was restricted to blood, and TCR repertoires in tissues likely differ from the TCR repertoires found in blood. Naive subsets generally had larger estimated clonotype richness than memory subsets. Because the study included only a small number of donors, the genetic and exposure-history diversity represented was limited.

Sequenced: naive CD4+ T cells sorted from blood. The cell subset or site label, as the study defines it: CD45RA+ positively selected. Here the chain combines TRBV30 and TRBJ2-5; a tentative D match to TRBD2 spans 5 bases. This receptor was obtained from a young man in good health. The CDR3 protein is CAWSPGLAGETQYF. The DNA is as follows: TGTGCCTGGAGCCCCGGGCTAGCTGGAGAGACCCAGTACTTC.